Listed below are T cell receptor beta chains from one sample, sequenced in a study of blood T cell repertoires in COVID-19. Assay used: immunoSEQ multiplex PCR; TCRdb lists only in-frame clones, some missing. The profile shows about 180,000 clones, 86% of them singletons. The sample taken for sequencing was peripheral blood. Receptors were obtained from a man aged 50 or older with active or convalescent COVID-19. Both conserved end residues are part of each CDR3. D genes are given only for firm matches.

cdr3_aa d_call j_call v_call
CASSPLAGGRTPSTDTQYF TRBD2 TRBJ2-3 TRBV5-5
CSASQGIGNQPQHF NA TRBJ1-5 TRBV20-1
CASSIQGAGEQYF TRBD1 TRBJ2-7 TRBV11-3
CASSLNPGMGDNEQFF NA TRBJ2-1 TRBV7-6
CASSEEGGPETQYF NA TRBJ2-5 TRBV2
CASSLARGDFRMEAFF TRBD1 TRBJ1-1 TRBV5-1
CASSVAEPLTNTGELFF NA TRBJ2-2 TRBV5-5
CASSLEGTGLSYGYTF TRBD1 TRBJ1-2 TRBV13
CASSQDAGDPDTQYF TRBD2 TRBJ2-3 TRBV4-3
CASSPQGSWDTQYF NA TRBJ2-3 TRBV18
CASSQDFGQRNGYTF NA TRBJ1-2 TRBV4-3
CASSEVRTYEKLFF NA TRBJ1-4 TRBV2
CATSEREGTNYGYTF NA TRBJ1-2 TRBV24-1
CASSLRVGAPWPQHF NA TRBJ1-5 TRBV27
CASSLTPTWNEQFF NA TRBJ2-1 TRBV7-3
CASSQELGRGHEQYF TRBD1 TRBJ2-7 TRBV4-2
CATSDSVTGGRDF TRBD1 TRBJ2-7 TRBV24-1
CASSLTRDSPLHF NA TRBJ1-6 TRBV7-3
CASGLTSGETQYF TRBD2 TRBJ2-5 TRBV4-2
CATSRDRGSGANVLTF NA TRBJ2-6 TRBV15
CASSLDLRDSSYNEQFF NA TRBJ2-1 TRBV11-3
CASSFVLAGAAQQETQYF TRBD2 TRBJ2-5 TRBV7-2
CASSLRGATQRLSYEQYF NA TRBJ2-7 TRBV5-1
CASSEVGAGTEAFF NA TRBJ1-1 TRBV6-1
CASSKQPPCQGNEKLFF NA TRBJ1-4 TRBV21-1
CASSGTSTEAFF NA TRBJ1-1 TRBV9
CASLYWGGSGYTF NA TRBJ1-2 TRBV28
CASSYIQGSGYEQYF NA TRBJ2-7 TRBV4-1
CASSPGTGNTEAFF TRBD1 TRBJ1-1 TRBV9
CASSIEGGSSYNEQFF NA TRBJ2-1 TRBV19
CAIGTSGRARPYNEQFF TRBD2 TRBJ2-1 TRBV10-3
CASSLGAGFDFNEQFF NA TRBJ2-1 TRBV13
CAICNSAGQAYEQYF NA TRBJ2-7 TRBV10-3
CASSQDWGVDAYEQYF NA TRBJ2-7 TRBV3-1/TRBV3-2